This T cell receptor (beta chain) was captured in a study of blood T cells in healthy people across ages. Study-wide background: There was about one barcoded beta molecule captured by template switching per two T cells. The study, taken as a whole, reports: Naive T cell percentage by flow cytometry tracked strongly with beta diversity.

A J-beta primer mix and a sample-barcoded 5' primer were used in a second PCR of roughly 7 to 12 cycles. A template-switch adaptor containing 12 random nucleotides labeled each cDNA molecule. TCRdb re-called the 5' RACE reads with MiXCR, one entry per CDR3 protein. The sample contains roughly 1.7 million distinct CDR3 sequences, about 31% of which appear only once. This clonotype was recorded a few times. Its antigen remains unknown. The source is a woman aged 25 to 45 in good health. Sequencing used blood.

The CDR3 here is CSATGVYGYTF. CDR3 DNA sequence: TGCAGTGCTACCGGGGTCTATGGCTACACCTTC. The chain employs TRBV20-1 and TRBJ1-2; D is uncertain. This CDR3 region has 11 residues. The germline V and J ends were trimmed by 4 bases and 4 bases, with 7 bases remaining between them. In germline, CDR1 is DFQATT, CDR2 SNEGSKA (reference sequence).